Each of the 14 T cell receptor beta chains below was sequenced from the same sample in a study of CD8 T cells in Susac syndrome. Random-hexamer reverse transcription was applied to roughly 0.5 to 1 ug RNA. One entry per CDR3 protein, called by TCRdb with MiXCR from the immunoSEQ multiplex PCR reads. The sample carries fewer than 60,000 distinct CDR3 sequences, just under 95% recorded once. The specimen was CD8+ T cells from PBMCs. These receptors originate from a human donor with Susac syndrome.

The chain's CDR3 is CSVGVISTEAFF. CDR3 DNA sequence: TGCAGCGTGGGGGTAATAAGTACTGAAGCTTTCTTT. V and J are TRBV29-1 and TRBJ1-1, with a weak D call TRBD1 (5 bases). Trimming cost V 6 bases and J 5 bases, with 13 bases left between them. This CDR3 region has 12 residues. Germline values: CDR1 SQVTM, CDR2 ANQGSEA.

V and J are TRBV3-1 and TRBJ1-2, with 11 bases identical to TRBD1. The CDR3 totals 19 residues. The V and J ends lost 1 base and 2 bases, in that order; junction bases with no gene match: 12. Germline V gene data show CDR1 as LGHDT and CDR2 as YNNKEL (reference sequence). CDR3 residues: CASSQVYRDRGFGNYGYTF. The DNA for the CDR3 is TGTGCCAGCAGCCAAGTTTACCGGGACAGGGGGTTTGGGAACTATGGCTACACCTTC.

This rearrangement joins TRBV19 to TRBJ2-1; 7 nucleotides match TRBD1. This CDR3 has 15 amino acids. Germline loops: CDR1 LNHDA, CDR2 SQIVND (reference sequence). V shed 5 bases, J shed 0 bases, and the junction held 4 bases outside the gene matches. CDR3 DNA: TGTGCCAGTAGTGGACAGGAGGACTCCTACAATGAGCAGTTCTTC. The encoded protein is CASSGQEDSYNEQFF.

This sequence joins TRBV7-6 and TRBJ1-5, with 7 nucleotides matching TRBD1. The germline V gene encodes CDR1 SGHVS and CDR2 FNYEAQ. The CDR3 has 14 residues. The junction had 5 bases not matched to a gene; V was cut back by 5 bases and J by 4 bases. The CDR3 here is CASSDPGQNQPQHF. The DNA for the CDR3 is TGTGCCAGCAGCGACCCGGGACAGAATCAGCCCCAGCATTTT.

V and J are TRBV29-1 and TRBJ2-3, with a possible D match to TRBD1 (6 bases). CDR1 is SQVTM and CDR2 is ANQGSEA in the germline V gene. The CDR3 spans 17 residues. Trimming took off 4 bases at V and 2 bases at J, with 22 bases between the two ends. CDR3 DNA: TGCAGCGTTGGCATTCGGGGACACGATCCCCACACAGATACGCAGTATTTT. This encodes CSVGIRGHDPHTDTQYF.

The chain links TRBV2 to TRBJ1-1; D uncertain. Between the trimmed V and J ends, which lost 5 bases and 4 bases, there was a span of 11 bases. This CDR3 comprises 13 residues. CDR1 is SNHLY and CDR2 is FYNNEI in the germline V gene. The CDR3 coding sequence is TGTGCCAGCAGTCTAGGTGGGAGCACTGAAGCTTTCTTT. It specifies CASSLGGSTEAFF.

CDR3 nucleotides: TGTGCCTGGAGTAGCGGACAGGAGCCGTCCCAGTACTTC. Protein sequence: CAWSSGQEPSQYF. V and J are TRBV30 and TRBJ2-7, with TRBD1 matching over 7 bases. Trimming removed 2 bases from V and 10 bases from J; junction bases left unmatched: 11. The CDR3 runs to 13 residues. Germline V gene sequence: CDR1 GTSNPN, CDR2 SVGIG (reference sequence).

The chain is built from TRBV12-3 or TRBV12-4 and TRBJ1-5, with D possibly being TRBD1 (5 bases). Trimming removed 3 bases at V and 10 bases at J, with 16 bases between. The CDR3 runs 14 residues. The CDR3 DNA sequence: TGTGCCAGCAGTTTGGGGGGGGATTCCATCCCCCAGCATTTT. As protein: CASSLGGDSIPQHF.

This chain joins TRBV14 and TRBJ2-2, with D perhaps TRBD1 (6 bases). This CDR3 region has 16 residues. CDR1 and CDR2 (germline): SGHDN, FVKESK. Trimming pared 1 base from V and 0 bases from J, leaving 9 bases between. The CDR3 DNA follows: TGTGCCAGCAGCCAAGTGTACAGGGCGAACACCGGGGAGCTGTTTTTT. Residues: CASSQVYRANTGELFF.

This clonotype was counted a single time. The rearrangement uses TRBV15 and TRBJ2-7; D uncertain. V was trimmed by 0 bases and J by 3 bases, leaving 12 bases between them. CDR1 and CDR2 (germline): LNHNV, YYDKDF (reference sequence). The CDR3 contains 15 residues. The CDR3 bases are TGTGCCACCAGCAGAGAAGGGTTGGCAGACTACGAGCAGTACTTC. Its translation: CATSREGLADYEQYF.

The chain has TRBV4-3 and TRBJ2-7; 7 bases map to TRBD2. Germline CDR1 and CDR2: LGHNA and YSLEER. V shed 4 bases and J 6 bases; nucleotides not matched to a gene: 6. This CDR3 is 13 amino acids long. The CDR3 DNA reads TGCGCCAGCAGCCCCTCGACTAGCCTCGAGCAGTACTTC. The encoded protein is CASSPSTSLEQYF.

CDR3 in amino acids: CSATLRAFDYGYTF. In DNA form, the CDR3 reads TGCAGTGCTACCCTCAGGGCCTTTGACTATGGCTACACCTTC. The chain couples TRBV20-1 to TRBJ1-2; D may be TRBD1 (5 bases). The germline V gene encodes CDR1 DFQATT and CDR2 SNEGSKA (reference sequence). CDR3 length: 14 residues. Trimming stripped 4 bases from V and 3 bases from J, with 15 bases between.

CDR3 sequence: CASSVFRGWYGYTF. As DNA, the CDR3 is TGTGCCAGTAGTGTCTTCAGGGGATGGTATGGCTACACCTTC. The chain recombines TRBV19 with TRBJ1-2, with D tentatively TRBD1 (6 bases). V lost 5 bases and J 5 bases, leaving 15 bases between the germline ends. CDR3 length: 14 amino acids. The germline gives CDR1 LNHDA, CDR2 SQIVND (reference sequence).

The chain has TRBV7-9 and TRBJ1-1, with D unresolved. The CDR3 totals 17 residues. V was cut by 1 base and J by 0 bases, with 15 bases left in between. The germline V gene has CDR1 SEHNR and CDR2 FQNEAQ (reference sequence). DNA for the CDR3: TGTGCCAGCAGCTTAGTCTCGGCGGTCATCTTGAACACTGAAGCTTTCTTT. Encoded protein: CASSLVSAVILNTEAFF.